Listed below are T cell receptor beta chains from one sample, sequenced in a study of response to subunit inactivated influenza vaccine. TCRdb passed the RT-PCR reads through MiXCR, listing each CDR3 protein once. The sample holds about half a million distinct CDR3 sequences; 9.5% to 12% are singletons and the top ten take about 12%. The sequenced sample was PBMCs from blood, obtained 40 to 50 days after vaccination. All receptors derive from a man aged 50-59 years who received an inactivated influenza vaccine. Each CDR3 is given with its conserved first and last residue. A D gene is named only where the DNA matches it firmly. The size field is filled for only some rows; it gives once, few, many or a size class.

>few|TRBV7-9|TRBJ2-5|.
CASSLDRLETQYF
TGTGCCAGCAGCTTAGACAGATTAGAGACCCAGTACTTC
>few|TRBV28|TRBJ2-2|.
CASRDPVGELFF
TGTGCCAGCAGGGACCCCGTAGGGGAGCTGTTTTTT
>many|TRBV5-1|TRBJ1-1|.
CASSLSRQLNTEAFF
TGCGCCAGCAGCTTGTCACGCCAGTTGAACACTGAAGCTTTCTTT
>few|TRBV7-9|TRBJ2-1|.
CASRHSGERPYNEQFF
TGTGCCAGCAGACACTCAGGGGAAAGACCCTACAATGAGCAGTTCTTC
>few|TRBV29-1|TRBJ2-4|TRBD2
CSVLGLAGNKNIQYF
TGCAGCGTCTTGGGACTAGCGGGGAACAAAAACATTCAGTACTTC
>.|TRBV14|TRBJ2-1|.
CASSQQNRLGYNEQFF
TGTGCCAGCAGCCAACAAAATCGCCTAGGGTACAATGAGCAGTTCTTC
>few|TRBV29-1|TRBJ2-7|.
CSVAFSYEQYF
TGCAGCGTCGCGTTTTCCTACGAGCAGTACTTC
>many|TRBV12-3/TRBV12-4|TRBJ2-7|.
CASSLTNEQYF
TGTGCCAGCAGTTTAACAAACGAGCAGTACTTC
>.|TRBV9|TRBJ2-1|TRBD1
CASSVGSGTGIHEQFF
TGTGCCAGCAGCGTAGGATCCGGGACAGGGATCCATGAGCAGTTCTTC
>.|TRBV20-1|TRBJ1-5|.
CSARDPSYISNQPQHF
TGCAGTGCTAGAGATCCTTCATATATTAGCAATCAGCCCCAGCATTTT
>few|TRBV29-1|TRBJ1-1|.
CSVSTRVTAGAFF
TGCAGCGTATCGACGAGGGTAACGGCGGGAGCTTTCTTT
>many|TRBV6-1|TRBJ2-7|TRBD1
CASTETTGASYEQYF
TGTGCCAGCACCGAGACGACAGGGGCAAGCTACGAGCAGTACTTC
>.|TRBV7-9|TRBJ2-1|.
CASSEPGWGSEQFF
TGTGCCAGCAGCGAACCGGGGTGGGGTAGTGAGCAGTTCTTC
>many|TRBV15|TRBJ1-6|.
CATSRGLATANSPLHF
TGTGCCACCAGCAGAGGTCTAGCGACTGCTAATTCACCCCTCCACTTT
>.|TRBV5-1|TRBJ2-7|TRBD1
CASSTLPGQGYEQYF
TGCGCCAGCAGCACATTACCGGGACAGGGCTACGAGCAGTACTTC
>many|TRBV29-1|TRBJ2-5|.
CSVAGGARQETQYF
TGCAGCGTTGCGGGCGGGGCAAGACAAGAGACCCAGTACTTC
>few|TRBV4-1|TRBJ2-3|.
CASSQDAANTDTQYF
TGCGCCAGCAGCCAAGATGCGGCCAACACAGATACGCAGTATTTT
>.|TRBV30|TRBJ2-7|TRBD2
CACERGILYEQYF
TGTGCCTGCGAGCGGGGGATCCTATACGAGCAGTACTTC
>.|TRBV4-3|TRBJ2-5|.
CASSQQGYQETQYF
TGCGCCAGCAGCCAGCAGGGGTACCAAGAGACCCAGTACTTC
>.|TRBV25-1|TRBJ2-1|TRBD2
CASSEASGGILYYDEQFF
TGTGCCAGCAGTGAGGCTAGCGGGGGTATACTTTACTACGATGAGCAGTTCTTC